This T cell receptor beta chain was retrieved from a study of blood T cells in healthy people across ages. Per the germline V gene, CDR1 is SQVTM and CDR2 is ANQGSEA. Trimming removed 6 bases from V and 9 bases from J, with 11 bases in between. The CDR3 covers 10 residues. The second PCR ran roughly 6 to 11 cycles with a sample-barcoded 5' primer and J-beta primers. TCRdb passed the 5' RACE reads through MiXCR, listing each CDR3 protein once. The data contain 600,000 to 850,000 distinct CDR3 sequences, 25% of them singletons. These data also featured in a second study, about T cells of mothers and their children. Per that study: The donor cohort consisted of three healthy Caucasian mothers and their six children. Barcodes for each sample and 2-4 random nucleotides were added by the M1S primer used in the second PCR.

Material: blood. This receptor was taken from a boy between 5 and 17 years old in good health. The chain employs TRBV29-1 and TRBJ1-2; D uncertain. This CDR3 reads CSVNEGSYTF. The DNA of the CDR3 is TGCAGCGTGAACGAAGGCAGCTACACCTTC.